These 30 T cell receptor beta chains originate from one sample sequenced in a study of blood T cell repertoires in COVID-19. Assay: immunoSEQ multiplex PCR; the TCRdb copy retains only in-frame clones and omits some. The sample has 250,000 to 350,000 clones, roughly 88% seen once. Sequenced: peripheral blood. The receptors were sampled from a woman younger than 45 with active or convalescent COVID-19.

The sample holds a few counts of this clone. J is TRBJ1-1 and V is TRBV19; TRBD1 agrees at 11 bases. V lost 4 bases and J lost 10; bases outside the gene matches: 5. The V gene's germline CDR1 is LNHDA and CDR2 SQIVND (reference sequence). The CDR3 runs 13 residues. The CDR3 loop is CASSNRDRGSAFF. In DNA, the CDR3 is TGTGCCAGTAGTAACCGGGACAGGGGGTCAGCTTTCTTT.

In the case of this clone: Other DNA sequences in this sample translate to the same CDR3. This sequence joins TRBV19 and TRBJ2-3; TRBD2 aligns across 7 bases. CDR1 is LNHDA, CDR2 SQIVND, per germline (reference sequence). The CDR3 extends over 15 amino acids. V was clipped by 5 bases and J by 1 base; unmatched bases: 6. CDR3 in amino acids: CASSPRLAGTDTQYF. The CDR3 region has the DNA TGTGCCAGTAGTCCCCGACTAGCCGGCACAGATACGCAGTATTTT.

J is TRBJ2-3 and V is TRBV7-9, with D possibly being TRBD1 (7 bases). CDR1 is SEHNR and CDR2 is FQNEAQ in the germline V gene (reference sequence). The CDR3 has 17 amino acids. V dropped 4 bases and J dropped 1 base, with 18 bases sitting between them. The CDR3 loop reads CASSYPQGGLGTDTQYF. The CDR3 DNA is TGTGCCAGCAGCTACCCCCAGGGGGGCTTGGGCACAGATACGCAGTATTTT.

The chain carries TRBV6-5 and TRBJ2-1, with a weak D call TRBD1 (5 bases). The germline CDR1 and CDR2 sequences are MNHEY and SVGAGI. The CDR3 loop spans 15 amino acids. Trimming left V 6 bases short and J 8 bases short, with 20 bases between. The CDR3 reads CASSRPTGTVDEQFF. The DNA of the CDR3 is TGTGCCAGCAGCCGCCCAACAGGCACGGTCGATGAGCAGTTCTTC.

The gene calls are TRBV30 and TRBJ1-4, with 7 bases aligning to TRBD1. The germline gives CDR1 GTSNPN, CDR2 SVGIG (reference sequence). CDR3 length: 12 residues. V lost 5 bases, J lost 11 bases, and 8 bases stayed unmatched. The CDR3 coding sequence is TGTGCCTGGGGAGACAGGACAGGCAAACTGTTTTTT. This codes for CAWGDRTGKLFF. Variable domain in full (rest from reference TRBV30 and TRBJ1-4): SQTIHQWPATLVQPVGSPLSLECTVEGTSNPNLYWYRQAAGRGLQLLFYSVGIGQISSEVPQNLSASRPQDRQFILSSKKLLLSDSGFYLCAWGDRTGKLFFGSGTQLSVL.

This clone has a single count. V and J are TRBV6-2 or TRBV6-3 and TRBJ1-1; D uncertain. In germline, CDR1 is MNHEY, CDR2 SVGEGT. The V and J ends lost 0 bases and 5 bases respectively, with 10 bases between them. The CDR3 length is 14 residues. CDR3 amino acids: CASSYSAGRTEAFF. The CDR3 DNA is TGTGCCAGCAGTTACTCTGCGGGGAGAACTGAAGCTTTCTTT.

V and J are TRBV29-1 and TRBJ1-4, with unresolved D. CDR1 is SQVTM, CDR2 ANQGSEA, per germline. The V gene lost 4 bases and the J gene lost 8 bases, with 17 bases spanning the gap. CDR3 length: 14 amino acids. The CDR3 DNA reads TGCAGCGTTGGGGGTGCGGGGTGGCAAGAAAAACTGTTTTTT. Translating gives CSVGGAGWQEKLFF.

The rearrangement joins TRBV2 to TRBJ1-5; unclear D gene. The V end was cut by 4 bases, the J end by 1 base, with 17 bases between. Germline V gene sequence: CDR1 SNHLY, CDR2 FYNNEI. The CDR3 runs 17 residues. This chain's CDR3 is CASSGQRGKRSNQPQHF. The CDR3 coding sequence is TGTGCCAGCAGTGGGCAAAGAGGGAAGAGGAGCAATCAGCCCCAGCATTTT.

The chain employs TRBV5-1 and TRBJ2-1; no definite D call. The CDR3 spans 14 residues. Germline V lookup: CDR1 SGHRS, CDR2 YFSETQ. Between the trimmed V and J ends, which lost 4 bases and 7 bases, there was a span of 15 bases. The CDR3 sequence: CASSTSQLENEQFF. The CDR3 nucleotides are TGCGCCAGCAGCACCTCCCAACTCGAAAATGAGCAGTTCTTC. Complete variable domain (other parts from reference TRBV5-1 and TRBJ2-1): KAGVTQTPRYLIKTRGQQVTLSCSPISGHRSVSWYQQTPGQGLQFLFEYFSETQRNKGNFPGRFSGRQFSNSRSEMNVSTLELGDSALYLCASSTSQLENEQFFGPGTRLTVL.

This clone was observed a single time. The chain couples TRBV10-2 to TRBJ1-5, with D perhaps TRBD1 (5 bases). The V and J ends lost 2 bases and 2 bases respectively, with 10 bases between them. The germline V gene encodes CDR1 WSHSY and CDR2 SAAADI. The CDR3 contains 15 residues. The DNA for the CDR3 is TGCGCCAGCAGTGAGGGGGGGACGGGCAATCAGCCCCAGCATTTT. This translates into CASSEGGTGNQPQHF.

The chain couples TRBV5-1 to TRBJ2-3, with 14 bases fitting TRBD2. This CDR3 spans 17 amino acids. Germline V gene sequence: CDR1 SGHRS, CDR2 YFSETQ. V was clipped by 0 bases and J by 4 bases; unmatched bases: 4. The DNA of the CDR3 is TGCGCCAGCAGCTTGGCCGGACTAGCGGGGGGATCAGATACGCAGTATTTT. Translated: CASSLAGLAGGSDTQYF.

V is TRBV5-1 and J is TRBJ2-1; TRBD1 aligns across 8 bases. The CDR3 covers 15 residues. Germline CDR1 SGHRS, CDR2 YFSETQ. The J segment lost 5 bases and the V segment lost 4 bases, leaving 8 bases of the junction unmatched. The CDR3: CASSPRQGRNNEQFF. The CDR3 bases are TGCGCCAGCAGCCCTAGACAGGGGAGAAACAATGAGCAGTTCTTC. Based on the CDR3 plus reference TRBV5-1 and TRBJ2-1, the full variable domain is KAGVTQTPRYLIKTRGQQVTLSCSPISGHRSVSWYQQTPGQGLQFLFEYFSETQRNKGNFPGRFSGRQFSNSRSEMNVSTLELGDSALYLCASSPRQGRNNEQFFGPGTRLTVL.

CDR3 amino acids: CASSLAATTRFYTF. The DNA of the CDR3 is TGTGCCAGCAGCTTAGCGGCGACGACGAGGTTCTACACCTTC. The rearrangement joins TRBV7-2 to TRBJ1-2, with D unclear. Looked up from germline, CDR1 is SGHTA and CDR2 is FQGNSA. The CDR3 has 14 amino acids. V gave up 0 bases and J gave up 10 bases, with 15 bases separating them.

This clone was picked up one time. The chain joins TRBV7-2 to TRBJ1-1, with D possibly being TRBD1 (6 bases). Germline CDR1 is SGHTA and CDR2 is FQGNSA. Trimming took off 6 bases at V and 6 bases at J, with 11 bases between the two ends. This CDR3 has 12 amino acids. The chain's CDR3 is CASRPDSSEAFF. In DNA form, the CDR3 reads TGTGCCAGCAGACCGGACAGCTCTGAAGCTTTCTTT.

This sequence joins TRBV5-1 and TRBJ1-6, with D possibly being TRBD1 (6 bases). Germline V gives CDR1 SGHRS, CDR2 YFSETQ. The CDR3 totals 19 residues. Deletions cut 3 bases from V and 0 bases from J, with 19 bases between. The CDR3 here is CASSSGTGILSSYNSPLHF. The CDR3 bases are TGCGCCAGCAGCTCGGGAACAGGGATTTTGAGCTCCTATAATTCACCCCTCCACTTT.

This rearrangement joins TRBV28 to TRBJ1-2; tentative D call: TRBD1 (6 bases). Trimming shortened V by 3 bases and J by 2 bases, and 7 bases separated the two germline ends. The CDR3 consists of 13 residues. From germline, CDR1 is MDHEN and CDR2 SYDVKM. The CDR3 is CASSFGTNYGYTF. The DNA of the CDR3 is TGTGCCAGCAGTTTTGGGACAAACTATGGCTACACCTTC.

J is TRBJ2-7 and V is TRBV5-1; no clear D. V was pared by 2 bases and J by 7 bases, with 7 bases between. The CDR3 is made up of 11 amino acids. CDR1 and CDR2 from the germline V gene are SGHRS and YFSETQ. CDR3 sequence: CASSFRQEQYF. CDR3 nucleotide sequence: TGCGCCAGCAGCTTCCGACAAGAGCAGTACTTC.

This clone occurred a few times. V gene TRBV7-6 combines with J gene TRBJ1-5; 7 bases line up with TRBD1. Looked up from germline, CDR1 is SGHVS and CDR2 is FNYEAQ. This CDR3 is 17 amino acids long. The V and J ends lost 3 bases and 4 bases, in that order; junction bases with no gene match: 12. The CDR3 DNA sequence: TGTGCCAGCAGCTTGAGTGCGGCAGGGACAGATAATCAGCCCCAGCATTTT. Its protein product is CASSLSAAGTDNQPQHF.

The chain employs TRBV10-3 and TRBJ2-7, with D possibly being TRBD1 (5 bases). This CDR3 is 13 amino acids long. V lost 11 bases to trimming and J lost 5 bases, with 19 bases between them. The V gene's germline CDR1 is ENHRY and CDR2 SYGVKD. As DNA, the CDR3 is TGTGCCTCCTCCAGGGTATGGGAAAACGAGCAGTACTTC. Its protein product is CASSRVWENEQYF.

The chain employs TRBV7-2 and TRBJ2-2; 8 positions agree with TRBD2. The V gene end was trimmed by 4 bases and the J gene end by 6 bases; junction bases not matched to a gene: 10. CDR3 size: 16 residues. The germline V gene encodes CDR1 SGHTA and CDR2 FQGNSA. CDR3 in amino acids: CASSSGFGGAPGELFF. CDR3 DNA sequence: TGTGCCAGCAGCTCTGGATTCGGGGGGGCCCCCGGGGAGCTGTTTTTT. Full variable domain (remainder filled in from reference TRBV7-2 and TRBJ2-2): GAGVSQSPSNKVTEKGKDVELRCDPISGHTALYWYRQSLGQGLEFLIYFQGNSAPDKSGLPSDRFSAERTGGSVSTLTIQRTQQEDSAVYLCASSSGFGGAPGELFFGEGSRLTVL.

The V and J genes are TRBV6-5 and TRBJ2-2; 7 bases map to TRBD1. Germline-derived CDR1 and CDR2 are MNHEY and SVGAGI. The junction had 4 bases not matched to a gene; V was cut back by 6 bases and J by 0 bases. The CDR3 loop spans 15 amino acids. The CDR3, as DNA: TGTGCCAGCAGATCTGGGACAGCGAACACCGGGGAGCTGTTTTTT. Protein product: CASRSGTANTGELFF.

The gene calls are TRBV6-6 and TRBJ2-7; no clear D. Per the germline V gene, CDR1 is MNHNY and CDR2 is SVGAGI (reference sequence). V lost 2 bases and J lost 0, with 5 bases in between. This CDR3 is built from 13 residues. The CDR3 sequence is CASSYPSSYEQYF. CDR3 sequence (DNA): TGTGCCAGCAGTTACCCGAGCTCCTACGAGCAGTACTTC.

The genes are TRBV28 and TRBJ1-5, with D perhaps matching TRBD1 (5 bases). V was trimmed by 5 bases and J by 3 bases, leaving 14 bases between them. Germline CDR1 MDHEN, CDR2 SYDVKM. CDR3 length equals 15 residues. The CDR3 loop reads CASSRIAGPNQPQHF. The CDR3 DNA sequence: TGTGCCAGCAGTCGAATAGCAGGGCCCAATCAGCCCCAGCATTTT.

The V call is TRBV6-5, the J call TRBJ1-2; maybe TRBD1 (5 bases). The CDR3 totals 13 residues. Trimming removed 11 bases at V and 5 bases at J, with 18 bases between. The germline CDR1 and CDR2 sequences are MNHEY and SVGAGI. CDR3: CAAGRQRLYGYTF. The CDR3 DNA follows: TGTGCCGCGGGGCGACAGCGCCTATATGGCTACACCTTC.

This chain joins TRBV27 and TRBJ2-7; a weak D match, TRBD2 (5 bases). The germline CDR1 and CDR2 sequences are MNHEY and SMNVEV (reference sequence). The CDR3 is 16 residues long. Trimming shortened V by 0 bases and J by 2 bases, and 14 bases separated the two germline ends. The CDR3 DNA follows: TGTGCCAGCAGTTTATCACGGGGAAATAGGGCCTACGAGCAGTACTTC. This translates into CASSLSRGNRAYEQYF.

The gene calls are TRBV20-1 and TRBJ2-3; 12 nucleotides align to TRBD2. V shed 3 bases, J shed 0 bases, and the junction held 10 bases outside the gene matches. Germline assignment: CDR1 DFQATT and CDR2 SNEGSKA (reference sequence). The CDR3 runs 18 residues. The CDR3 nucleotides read TGCAGTGCTAGTCGACTAGCGGGGGTTCCGACTAGCACAGATACGCAGTATTTT. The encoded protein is CSASRLAGVPTSTDTQYF.

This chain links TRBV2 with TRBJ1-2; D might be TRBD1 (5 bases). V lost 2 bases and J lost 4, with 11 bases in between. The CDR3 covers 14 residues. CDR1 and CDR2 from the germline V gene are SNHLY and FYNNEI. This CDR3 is CASSESRGGYGYTF. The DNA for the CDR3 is TGTGCCAGCAGTGAATCAAGGGGTGGCTATGGCTACACCTTC.

This CDR3 is CASSPTSGSYEQYF. Written as DNA, the CDR3 is TGTGCCAGCAGCCCCACTAGCGGCTCCTACGAGCAGTACTTC. This chain joins TRBV11-1 and TRBJ2-7, with 8 bases fitting TRBD2. CDR1 is SGHAT, CDR2 FQDESV, per germline (reference sequence). CDR3 length: 14 residues. V was pared by 5 bases and J by 0 bases, with 3 bases of the junction left unmatched. The full variable domain, in which reference TRBV11-1 and TRBJ2-7 provide the parts outside the CDR3, is EAEVAQSPRYKITEKSQAVAFWCDPISGHATLYWYRQILGQGPELLVQFQDESVVDDSQLPKDRFSAERLKGVDSTLKIQPAELGDSAMYLCASSPTSGSYEQYFGPGTRLTVT.

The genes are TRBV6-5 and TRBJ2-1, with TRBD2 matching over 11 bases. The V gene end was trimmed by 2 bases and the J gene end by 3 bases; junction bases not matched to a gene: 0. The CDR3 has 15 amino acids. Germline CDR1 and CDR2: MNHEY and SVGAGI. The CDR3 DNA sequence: TGTGCCAGCAGTTACACTAGCGGGGGCTACAATGAGCAGTTCTTC. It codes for CASSYTSGGYNEQFF.

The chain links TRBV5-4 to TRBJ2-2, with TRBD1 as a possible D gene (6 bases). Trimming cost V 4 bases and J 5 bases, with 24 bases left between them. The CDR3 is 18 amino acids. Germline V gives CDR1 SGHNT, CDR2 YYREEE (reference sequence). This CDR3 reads CASSLPRGQSSGTGELFF. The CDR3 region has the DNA TGTGCCAGCAGCCTTCCGAGGGGACAATCCTCGGGTACCGGGGAGCTGTTTTTT.